Shown below are 20 T cell receptor beta chains from a single sample sequenced in a study of blood T cell repertoires in COVID-19. The data were produced by immunoSEQ multiplex PCR, yet TCRdb's version contains in-frame clones alone and is incomplete. In the table there are approximately 400,000 clones, approximately 88% of which are singletons. Sequencing input: peripheral blood. All receptors come from a woman in her fifties or sixties with COVID-19, enrolled during active disease.

V usage is TRBV19 and J usage is TRBJ2-3; D possibly corresponds to TRBD2 (6 bases). This CDR3 is 16 amino acids long. With 1 base removed from V and 0 bases from J, the gap between germline ends came to 11 bases. Germline V gene sequence: CDR1 LNHDA, CDR2 SQIVND (reference sequence). CDR3 coding DNA: TGTGCCAGTAGTATAGTCGGGGGAGACAGCACAGATACGCAGTATTTT. Translating it yields CASSIVGGDSTDTQYF.

The chain combines TRBV29-1 with TRBJ1-1; TRBD1 agrees at 11 bases. The germline gives CDR1 SQVTM, CDR2 ANQGSEA. The length of the CDR3 is 15 residues. The trim removed 1 base at V and 10 bases at J, leaving 11 bases unmatched. This chain's CDR3 is CSVEGLSQGTGGAFF. DNA of the CDR3: TGCAGCGTTGAAGGGTTAAGTCAGGGGACAGGGGGAGCTTTCTTT.

The J gene is TRBJ1-1, the V gene TRBV7-9, with D possibly being TRBD1 (6 bases). Germline CDR1 SEHNR, CDR2 FQNEAQ (reference sequence). V was cut by 4 bases and J by 6 bases, with 12 bases left in between. The CDR3 covers 13 residues. The DNA for the CDR3 is TGTGCCAGCAGCTCGGGGGGGCTCTCTGAAGCTTTCTTT. It translates to CASSSGGLSEAFF.

The chain carries TRBV5-4 and TRBJ1-2; 8 bases align to TRBD1. With 6 bases clipped from V and 8 bases from J, the junction kept 9 bases outside the gene matches. Germline-derived CDR1 and CDR2 are SGHNT and YYREEE (reference sequence). This CDR3 is 13 amino acids long. The CDR3 protein is CASNYRGAAGYTF. As DNA, the CDR3 is TGTGCCAGCAACTACAGGGGGGCCGCCGGCTACACCTTC.

V is TRBV29-1 and J is TRBJ2-7; 10 bases align to TRBD1. The trim removed 7 bases at V and 4 bases at J, leaving 7 bases unmatched. Germline V gene data show CDR1 as SQVTM and CDR2 as ANQGSEA. This CDR3 has 13 residues. Here the CDR3 reads CSGGQGIGYEQYF. CDR3 DNA: TGCAGCGGGGGACAGGGGATAGGGTACGAGCAGTACTTC.

The rearrangement links TRBV19 to TRBJ1-5; TRBD1 aligns across 7 bases. V shed 5 bases, J shed 2 bases, and the junction held 6 bases outside the gene matches. The CDR3 runs to 15 residues. Germline CDR1 reads LNHDA; CDR2 reads SQIVND (reference sequence). In DNA form, the CDR3 reads TGTGCCAGTAGTGGACAGGACACTGGCAATCAGCCCCAGCATTTT. It yields the protein CASSGQDTGNQPQHF.

The rearrangement links TRBV4-1 to TRBJ1-1, with 7 bases identical to TRBD1. Germline lookup yields CDR1 MGHRA and CDR2 YSYEKL. This CDR3 is built from 15 residues. J was trimmed by 7 bases and V by 1 base; bases with no gene match: 9. The CDR3 DNA follows: TGCGCCAGCAGCCAAGTCGAGGGGGCACGCGGTGAAGCTTTCTTT. It encodes CASSQVEGARGEAFF.

This chain joins TRBV3-1 (or the pseudogene TRBV3-2) and TRBJ1-3; no reliable D call. The CDR3 loop spans 15 amino acids. V was cut by 4 bases and J by 4 bases, with 14 bases left in between. Germline loops: CDR1 LGHDT, CDR2 YNNKEL (reference sequence). CDR3 nucleotide sequence: TGTGCCAGCAGCCTAGGAGTCCTACTCGGAAACACCATATATTTT. Protein product: CASSLGVLLGNTIYF.

V usage is TRBV24-1 and J usage is TRBJ1-2; D gene ambiguous. The ends were cut back, 5 bases at V and 4 bases at J, with 4 bases in the middle. CDR1 and CDR2 (germline): KGHDR, SFDVKD. The CDR3 extends over 11 amino acids. CDR3 DNA: TGTGCCACCAGTGGCGGCTATGGCTACACCTTC. Its protein is CATSGGYGYTF.

CDR3 amino acids: CASSPTSGGAGYEQFF. The CDR3 bases are TGTGCCAGCAGCCCGACTAGCGGGGGGGCTGGGTATGAGCAGTTCTTC. The J gene is TRBJ2-1, the V gene TRBV7-2, with 14 bases that match TRBD2. Germline V gene sequence: CDR1 SGHTA, CDR2 FQGNSA. The CDR3 sequence is 16 residues long. Trimming cost V 5 bases and J 8 bases; bases outside gene matches: 8.

As to this clone: Other DNA sequences within the sample encode an identical CDR3. The chain uses TRBV30 and TRBJ1-2; perhaps TRBD1 as D (6 bases). This CDR3 has 12 residues. Trimming removed 1 base from V and 8 bases from J, with 11 bases in between. CDR1 is GTSNPN, CDR2 SVGIG, per germline (reference sequence). The CDR3 nucleotides are TGTGCCTGGAGTGGGACAGCTTACGGCTACACCTTC. Protein product: CAWSGTAYGYTF.

V is TRBV4-1 and J is TRBJ2-7; D ambiguous. Germline CDR1 and CDR2: MGHRA and YSYEKL. The CDR3 loop spans 14 amino acids. V gave up 1 base and J gave up 2 bases, with 9 bases separating them. The CDR3 DNA is TGCGCCAGCAGCCAAGGCCGGCTAGCCTACGAGCAGTACTTC. Its translation: CASSQGRLAYEQYF.

The chain has TRBV28 and TRBJ2-3; D not resolved. V was clipped by 6 bases and J by 6 bases, with 13 bases between them. The germline V gene has CDR1 MDHEN and CDR2 SYDVKM. This CDR3 region has 13 residues. The DNA of the CDR3 is TGTGCCAGCAGCCCTCGGGTTATGGATACGCAGTATTTT. It specifies CASSPRVMDTQYF.

This CDR3 is CASSSLAGGSNEQFF. The CDR3 DNA follows: TGCGCCAGCAGCTCGTTAGCGGGGGGTAGCAATGAGCAGTTCTTC. The chain recombines TRBV4-1 with TRBJ2-1; 10 nucleotides agree with TRBD2. The CDR3 contains 15 residues. Trimming took 5 bases from V and 6 from J; bases not matched to a gene: 7. Germline V gene sequence: CDR1 MGHRA, CDR2 YSYEKL.

This chain uses TRBV9 with TRBJ2-5; possible D gene TRBD1, 5 bases. Germline lookup yields CDR1 SGDLS and CDR2 YYNGEE. V lost 4 bases and J lost 2, with 9 bases in between. The CDR3 extends over 13 amino acids. The CDR3 sequence is CASSPDRQETQYF. The CDR3 DNA reads TGTGCCAGCAGCCCCGACAGACAAGAGACCCAGTACTTC.

This rearrangement joins TRBV6-5 to TRBJ1-2, with a weak D call TRBD1 (6 bases). CDR3 length: 13 amino acids. Trimming removed 5 bases from V and 7 bases from J, with 14 bases in between. Germline CDR1 is MNHEY and CDR2 is SVGAGI. CDR3 DNA sequence: TGTGCCAGCAGTACTCAGGGGTGGGGTGGCTACACCTTC. Its translation is CASSTQGWGGYTF.

V usage is TRBV3-1 (or the pseudogene TRBV3-2) and J usage is TRBJ1-2; perhaps TRBD1 as D (5 bases). Per the germline V gene, CDR1 is LGHDT and CDR2 is YNNKEL (reference sequence). This CDR3 comprises 13 residues. Trimming removed 4 bases from V and 7 bases from J, with 13 bases in between. The CDR3 reads CASSLTAHSGYTF. The CDR3 DNA follows: TGTGCCAGCAGCCTGACAGCGCATAGTGGCTACACCTTC.

The chain uses TRBV2 and TRBJ2-3; 8 nucleotides agree with TRBD2. Germline assignment: CDR1 SNHLY and CDR2 FYNNEI. The junction had 11 bases not matched to a gene; V was cut back by 7 bases and J by 5 bases. The length of the CDR3 is 15 residues. CDR3: CASTARAGAVDTQYF. CDR3 nucleotide sequence: TGTGCCAGCACTGCCCGAGCGGGGGCGGTAGATACGCAGTATTTT.

The chain links TRBV9 to TRBJ2-7; 8 bases match TRBD1. The CDR3 sequence is 14 residues long. CDR1 is SGDLS, CDR2 YYNGEE, per germline. Unmatched junction bases numbered 7, after V lost 4 bases and J lost 4 bases. CDR3 in amino acids: CASSLGQGSYEQYF. For the CDR3, the DNA is TGTGCCAGCAGCTTAGGACAGGGAAGTTACGAGCAGTACTTC.

This chain uses TRBV15 with TRBJ2-7, with D tentatively TRBD1 (6 bases). The CDR3 contains 15 residues. CDR1 and CDR2 (germline): LNHNV, YYDKDF (reference sequence). Trimming took 5 bases from V and 3 from J, leaving 17 bases between them. The CDR3, as DNA: TGTGCCACCAGCGCGACGGACAGACGACTCTACGAGCAGTACTTC. Translated, it gives CATSATDRRLYEQYF.